What follows describes a single T cell receptor beta chain. Its antigen is not yet known. This entry comes from a study of T cells expressing NK-cell markers (dated by TCRdb to 2020 to 2021). In terms of the full investigation: Three sorted T-cell subsets (CD3+CD56+NKG2C+, CD3+CD56+NKG2C- and CD3+CD56-NKG2C+) from fewer than 10 donors had their TCR beta-chain repertoires profiled. The study sequenced eight donors, all healthy volunteers chosen at random: three men and five women. Of the eight sequenced donors, seven were found to be HCMV-seropositive and one was found to be HCMV-seronegative. The libraries were sequenced on Illumina HiSeq 2000/2500, MiSeq or NextSeq, producing 2 x 150 bp reads. The paper's findings and limits, for the study overall: Whether the expanded NKG2C-expressing T cell clones were specific for HCMV antigens remained unclear. In a handful of donors, the dominant CD3+CD56+NKG2C+ clonotypes were among the top 10 CD8+ clonotypes and accounted for roughly 1.0-7.0% of CD8+ T cells. Those dominant clonotypes were again the most abundant among CD3+CD56-NKG2C+ cells in a handful of donors, at about 25-60.1%.

A commercial ELISA kit detecting HCMV-specific IgG in serum was used to determine HCMV serostatus. Ficoll density gradient centrifugation was used to isolate peripheral blood mononuclear cells from blood. The sequencer was an Illumina HiSeq 2000. 5'RACE template switching, by which a universal primer site and unique molecular identifiers were added, was used to make TCR beta cDNA libraries. cDNA synthesis was primed from the TCR beta constant segment and was followed by two successive PCR amplification steps. In the authors' own workflow: MIGEC was used to demultiplex reads and group reads by UMI, and MiTCR was used to assemble and quantify clonotypes. To exclude erroneous sequences, only TCR cDNA sequences supported by at least two reads were retained. Downstream repertoire analysis used the tcR package, and clonotypes were matched across fractions by CDR3 nucleotide sequence plus V segment. Antigen specificity was annotated against VDJdb with VDJmatch, allowing one amino acid substitution in CDR3. One entry per CDR3 protein sequence results from the TCRdb reprocessing of the reads, with DNA left out. None of the V and J calls come from the authors' own analysis; TCRdb made them. The table for this sample shows a few hundred thousand distinct CDR3 sequences. The top ten constitute around 5.3% of the sample.

The CDR3 measures 12 amino acids from cysteine to phenylalanine. There is no recorded DNA. Sequences ENHRY (CDR1) and SYGVKD (CDR2) are obtained from the germline V gene. The receptor chain draws on TRBV10-3 and TRBJ2-1; checking the TCRdb D call of TRBD1 is not possible without DNA. This clonotype was obtained from a man aged 18 to 69 in good health. Sequencing input: blood T cells: a sorted CD56 or NKG2C T cell subset, CD4+ or CD8+ T cells, or bulk PBMC T cells (not recorded which). The CDR3 corresponds to CAIRRTENEQFF.